This TCR beta chain was identified in a study of shared clonotypes between healthy human individuals. The CDR3 is 18 amino acids. V gave up 4 bases and J gave up 0 bases, with 19 bases separating them. CDR1 is SGHRS and CDR2 is YFSETQ in the germline V gene. Produced via immunoSEQ multiplex PCR; TCRdb's table is partial and in-frame only. The repertoire includes approximately 640,000 clones, 90% of them detected once, and roughly 36% sits in the top ten. The sequenced sample was memory CD8+ T cells from PBMCs. Subset meaning: CD45RO+ cells pooled with CCR7-negative TemRA cells. The chain combines TRBV5-1 with TRBJ2-2; perhaps TRBD1 as D (6 bases). This TCR was sampled from a man aged 18 to 30 in good health. Some clones in this sample may be carry-over from other donors' samples. CDR3 protein: CASSPPLPGTPNTGELFF. The CDR3, as DNA: TGCGCCAGCAGCCCGCCCCTTCCCGGGACACCGAACACCGGGGAGCTGTTTTTT.